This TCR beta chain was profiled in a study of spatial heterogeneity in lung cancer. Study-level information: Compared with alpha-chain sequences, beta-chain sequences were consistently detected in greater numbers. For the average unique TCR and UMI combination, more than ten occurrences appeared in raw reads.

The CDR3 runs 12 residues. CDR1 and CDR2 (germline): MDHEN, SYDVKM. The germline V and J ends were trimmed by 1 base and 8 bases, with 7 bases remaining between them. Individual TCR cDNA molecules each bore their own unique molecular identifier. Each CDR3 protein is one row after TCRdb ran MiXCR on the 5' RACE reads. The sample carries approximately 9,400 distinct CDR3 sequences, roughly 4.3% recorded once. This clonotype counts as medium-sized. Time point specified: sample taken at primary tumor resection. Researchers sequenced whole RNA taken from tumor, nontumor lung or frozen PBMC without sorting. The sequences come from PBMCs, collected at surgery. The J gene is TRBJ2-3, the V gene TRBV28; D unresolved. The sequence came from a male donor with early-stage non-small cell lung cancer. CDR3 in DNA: TGTGCCAGCAGTTTATCTGCAGGTACGCAGTATTTT. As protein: CASSLSAGTQYF.